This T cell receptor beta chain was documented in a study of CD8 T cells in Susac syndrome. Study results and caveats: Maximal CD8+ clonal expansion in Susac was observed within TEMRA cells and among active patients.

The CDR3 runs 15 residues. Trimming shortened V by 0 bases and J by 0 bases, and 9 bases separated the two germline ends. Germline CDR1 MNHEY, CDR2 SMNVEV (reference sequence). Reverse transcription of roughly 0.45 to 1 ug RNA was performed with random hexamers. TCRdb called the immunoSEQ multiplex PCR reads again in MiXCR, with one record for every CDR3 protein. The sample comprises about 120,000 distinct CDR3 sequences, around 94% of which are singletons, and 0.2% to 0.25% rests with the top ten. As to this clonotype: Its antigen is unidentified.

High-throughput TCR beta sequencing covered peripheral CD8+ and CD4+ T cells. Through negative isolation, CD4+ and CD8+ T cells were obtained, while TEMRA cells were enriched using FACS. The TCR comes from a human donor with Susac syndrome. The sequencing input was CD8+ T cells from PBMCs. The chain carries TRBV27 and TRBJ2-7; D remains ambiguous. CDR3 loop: CASSLSPESSYEQYF. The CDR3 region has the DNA TGTGCCAGCAGTTTATCGCCAGAGAGCTCCTACGAGCAGTACTTC.